The 17 T cell receptor beta chains presented below share a single source sample, sequenced in a study of Ad26.COV2.S vaccination and SARS-CoV-2 variants (dated by TCRdb to about 2021). The intended sense of this specimen's treatment or condition label: over 15 received Ad26.COV2.S at low or high dose, single or two shots; 5 received placebo; per-sample allocation not given. For vaccine and placebo recipients, repertoires were sequenced using samples collected on day 63 after the first injection. Library construction relied on the immunoSEQ multiplex PCR assay. The table comes from immuneACCESS by way of TCRdb, which keeps in-frame sequences with V and J called. Part of the clones is missing from these tables; in studies checked, under half for an unresolved V gene and the rest for unknown reasons. The sample table contains roughly 400,000 clones; only one count was recorded for around 89% of them. Of the sample, 1.9% is held by the ten largest clones.

Source: peripheral blood, taken in a trial of Ad26.COV2.S vaccine versus placebo. These receptors originate from a person aged 18-60 years who received the Ad26.COV2.S COVID-19 vaccine or a placebo.

The chain is built from TRBV11-2 and TRBJ1-5; a possible D gene is TRBD1 (6 bases). CDR3 length: 14 residues. Trimming stripped 3 bases from V and 7 bases from J, with 13 bases between. Germline loops: CDR1 SGHAT, CDR2 FQNNGV. The CDR3 DNA follows: TGTGCCAGCAGCTTGGTGGGGGCTTGGCAGCCCCAGCATTTT. It is translated as CASSLVGAWQPQHF.

The rearrangement joins TRBV28 to TRBJ2-2; the match to TRBD2 covers 7 bases. The V gene end was trimmed by 6 bases and the J gene end by 5 bases; junction bases not matched to a gene: 9. From germline, CDR1 is MDHEN and CDR2 SYDVKM. The CDR3 extends over 15 amino acids. The CDR3 DNA reads TGTGCCAGCAGCCGCCCTTTTAGCGGGACCGGGGAGCTGTTTTTT. Encoded protein: CASSRPFSGTGELFF.

The chain has TRBV6-4 and TRBJ2-1; 11 nucleotides match TRBD2. The V and J ends lost 2 bases and 6 bases, in that order; junction bases with no gene match: 6. CDR1 is MRHNA and CDR2 is SNTAGT in the germline V gene. CDR3 size: 16 residues. The CDR3 coding sequence is TGTGCCAGCAGTGACACACGACTAGCGGGGACCAATGAGCAGTTCTTC. Residues: CASSDTRLAGTNEQFF.

The rearrangement links TRBV4-1 to TRBJ2-6; no clear D. Trimming left V 1 base short and J 3 bases short, with 25 bases between. The CDR3 totals 21 residues. The germline CDR1 and CDR2 sequences are MGHRA and YSYEKL. This chain's CDR3 is CASSQAYAGTGSYYGANVLTF. The CDR3 nucleotides read TGCGCCAGCAGCCAAGCCTACGCTGGCACCGGGTCCTACTATGGGGCCAACGTCCTGACTTTC.

J is TRBJ2-1 and V is TRBV27, with 11 nucleotides matching TRBD2. V lost 6 bases to trimming and J lost 9 bases; unmatched junction nucleotides: 10. Looked up from germline, CDR1 is MNHEY and CDR2 is SMNVEV (reference sequence). The CDR3 consists of 15 residues. The CDR3 is CASRPRLAGRGEQFF. Written as DNA, the CDR3 is TGTGCCAGCAGGCCCCGACTAGCGGGGCGAGGTGAGCAGTTCTTC.

As to this clone: Other DNA sequences in this specimen translate into the identical CDR3. This chain connects TRBV11-2 to TRBJ2-3, with D tentatively TRBD2 (6 bases). Germline V gene sequence: CDR1 SGHAT, CDR2 FQNNGV. Trimming pared 6 bases from V and 4 bases from J, leaving 14 bases between. The length of the CDR3 is 14 residues. CDR3 in DNA: TGTGCCAGCAGATACATCCGCGGGGCAGATACGCAGTATTTT. Amino acids: CASRYIRGADTQYF.

CDR3 nucleotide sequence: TGTGCCTGGCAGGGGGCACGGGGAAACACCATATATTTT. This translates into CAWQGARGNTIYF. The chain links TRBV30 to TRBJ1-3; 8 positions agree with TRBD1. Germline assignment: CDR1 GTSNPN and CDR2 SVGIG (reference sequence). The CDR3 totals 13 residues. V lost 5 bases to trimming and J lost 4 bases; unmatched junction nucleotides: 4.

The CDR3: CASSQPGGPGANVLTF. The DNA for the CDR3 is TGTGCCAGCTCCCAACCCGGGGGCCCGGGGGCCAACGTCCTGACTTTC. The V and J genes are TRBV27 and TRBJ2-6; either TRBD1 or TRBD2 may supply D (6 bases each). This CDR3 has 16 residues. Trimming shortened V by 8 bases and J by 4 bases, and 18 bases separated the two germline ends. Germline V gene lookup returns CDR1 MNHEY and CDR2 SMNVEV (reference sequence).

V is TRBV27 and J is TRBJ1-4, with D hard to call. CDR1 is MNHEY and CDR2 is SMNVEV in the germline V gene (reference sequence). The CDR3 is 15 amino acids. Trimming took 0 bases from V and 5 from J, leaving 10 bases between them. CDR3 sequence: CASSLSGGGNEKLFF. The CDR3 DNA is TGTGCCAGCAGTTTATCGGGAGGTGGGAATGAAAAACTGTTTTTT. Combining the CDR3 with reference TRBV27 and TRBJ1-4 gives the whole variable domain EAQVTQNPRYLITVTGKKLTVTCSQNMNHEYMSWYRQDPGLGLRQIYYSMNVEVTDKGDVPEGYKVSRKEKRNFPLILESPSPNQTSLYFCASSLSGGGNEKLFFGSGTQLSVL.

This chain links TRBV19 with TRBJ2-6, with 7 bases aligning to TRBD1. Germline CDR1 reads LNHDA; CDR2 reads SQIVND (reference sequence). CDR3 length: 17 residues. V was pared by 3 bases and J by 1 base, with 6 bases of the junction left unmatched. The CDR3 protein is CASSIDRELSGANVLTF. CDR3 coding DNA: TGTGCCAGTAGTATTGACAGGGAGCTATCTGGGGCCAACGTCCTGACTTTC.

With respect to this clone: The sample holds other DNA sequences that translate to the same CDR3. This sequence joins TRBV11-2 and TRBJ2-1, with D unclear. V lost 2 bases and J 6 bases, leaving 5 bases between the germline ends. The CDR3 length is 12 residues. Germline assignment: CDR1 SGHAT and CDR2 FQNNGV. CDR3 protein: CASSLISNEQFF. The CDR3 region has the DNA TGTGCCAGCAGCTTAATAAGCAATGAGCAGTTCTTC.

This rearrangement joins TRBV2 to TRBJ2-3; 11 bases map to TRBD2. V shed 3 bases and J 5 bases; nucleotides not matched to a gene: 1. CDR1 SNHLY and CDR2 FYNNEI come from the germline V gene. This CDR3 contains 14 residues. The CDR3 region is CASSDLAGGDTQYF. In nucleotides, the CDR3 is TGTGCCAGCAGTGACCTAGCGGGAGGAGATACGCAGTATTTT.

V is TRBV6-5 and J is TRBJ1-5, with D tentatively TRBD1 (5 bases). The germline V gene encodes CDR1 MNHEY and CDR2 SVGAGI. The V end lost 4 bases, the J end lost 9 bases, and 7 bases lay between the germline ends. There are 11 residues in the CDR3. Here the CDR3 reads CASSWGGPQHF. CDR3 nucleotides: TGTGCCAGCAGTTGGGGGGGGCCCCAGCATTTT.

V is TRBV7-2 and J is TRBJ1-2, with unresolved D. Trimming removed 0 bases from V and 7 bases from J, with 9 bases in between. Germline V CDR1 and CDR2: SGHTA, FQGNSA. The CDR3 loop spans 13 amino acids. The CDR3 spells CASSLAQLGGYTF. CDR3 bases: TGTGCCAGCAGCTTAGCACAACTGGGTGGCTACACCTTC.

V and J are TRBV15 and TRBJ1-3, with 7 bases matching TRBD2. The DNA end is more similar to TRBJ2-2, so the J call may be wrong. CDR1 is LNHNV, CDR2 YYDKDF, per germline (reference sequence). There are 16 residues in the CDR3. The CDR3 loop is CATSRARAGKTGELFF. As DNA, the CDR3 is TGTGCCACCAGCAGAGCCCGAGCGGGGAAAACCGGGGAGCTGTTTTTT.

The chain has TRBV5-8 and TRBJ2-7; the D gene could be TRBD1 or TRBD2 (5 bases each). The germline CDR1 and CDR2 sequences are SGHTS and YDEGEE. Trimming pared 0 bases from V and 1 base from J, leaving 11 bases between. This CDR3 comprises 15 residues. Written as DNA, the CDR3 is TGTGCCAGCAGCTTGGTGGGGGATGAATCCTACGAGCAGTACTTC. It translates to CASSLVGDESYEQYF.

This clone was found many times. The rearrangement links TRBV6-6 to TRBJ1-1; unclear D gene. The V end lost 6 bases, the J end lost 4 bases, and 9 bases lay between the germline ends. The CDR3 runs 12 residues. Per the germline V gene, CDR1 is MNHNY and CDR2 is SVGAGI (reference sequence). For the CDR3, the DNA is TGTGCCAGCAGCCCGGCGGGCACTGAAGCTTTCTTT. Translating it yields CASSPAGTEAFF.